Presented here are 23 T cell receptor beta chains from one specimen sequenced in a study of T cell responses to AZD1222 COVID-19 vaccine. The table came from immunoSEQ multiplex PCR; TCRdb's copy has only in-frame clones and leaves some out. The data contain some 130,000 clones, 91% of them seen just once; the ten biggest clones take up approximately 3%. This specimen consisted of peripheral blood, obtained on day 0 of AZD1222 vaccination. The receptors were gathered from an adult in good health.

This clone was observed a single time. The CDR3 nucleotides read TGTGCCGCACACAGCCATACCAATTCACCCCTCCACTTT. Translating gives CAAHSHTNSPLHF. V gene TRBV28 combines with J gene TRBJ1-6; no firm D call. The CDR3 spans 13 residues. Trimming shortened V by 11 bases and J by 7 bases, and 15 bases separated the two germline ends. In germline, CDR1 is MDHEN, CDR2 SYDVKM.

The rearrangement joins TRBV9 to TRBJ2-3; D may be TRBD2 (5 bases). The V gene lost 2 bases and the J gene lost 8 bases, with 15 bases spanning the gap. From germline, CDR1 is SGDLS and CDR2 YYNGEE. The CDR3 length is 14 residues. CDR3 bases: TGTGCCAGCAGCGTCCTGCAGGAGGCGGGTACGCAGTATTTT. As protein: CASSVLQEAGTQYF.

In this sample, this clone turned up a few times. The J gene is TRBJ1-4, the V gene TRBV7-6; 7 bases match TRBD1. V was pared by 4 bases and J by 2 bases, with 4 bases of the junction left unmatched. Germline CDR1 is SGHVS and CDR2 is FNYEAQ. The CDR3 is 15 residues long. This CDR3 reads CASSYTGATNEKLFF. CDR3 DNA sequence: TGTGCCAGCAGCTACACAGGGGCGACTAATGAAAAACTGTTTTTT. Full variable domain (rest looked up from reference TRBV7-6 and TRBJ1-4): GAGVSQSPRYKVTKRGQDVALRCDPISGHVSLYWYRQALGQGPEFLTYFNYEAQQDKSGLPNDRFSAERPEGSISTLTIQRTEQRDSAMYRCASSYTGATNEKLFFGSGTQLSVL.

This chain connects TRBV3-1 (or the pseudogene TRBV3-2) to TRBJ2-1; unclear D gene. V lost 3 bases to trimming and J lost 0 bases, with 9 bases between them. The germline gives CDR1 LGHDT, CDR2 YNNKEL (reference sequence). CDR3 size: 15 residues. CDR3 residues: CASSHRDVSYNEQFF. As DNA, the CDR3 is TGTGCCAGCAGCCATAGAGACGTCTCCTACAATGAGCAGTTCTTC.

The rearrangement uses TRBV2 and TRBJ1-6; the D gene is possibly TRBD1 (6 bases). The germline gives CDR1 SNHLY, CDR2 FYNNEI. This CDR3 is 14 amino acids long. With 4 bases removed from V and 9 bases from J, the gap between germline ends came to 13 bases. The CDR3 nucleotides read TGTGCCAGCAGTGGAGGATGGGGGCCTTCACCCCTCCACTTT. Protein sequence: CASSGGWGPSPLHF.

The rearrangement uses TRBV18 and TRBJ1-6, with 8 bases lining up with TRBD1. The ends lost 5 bases at V and 13 bases at J; junction bases unmatched: 4. Per germline, CDR1 KGHSH and CDR2 LQKENI. The CDR3 is made up of 12 amino acids. The CDR3 is CASSRTGRPLHF. For the CDR3, the DNA is TGTGCCAGCTCAAGGACAGGGCGTCCCCTCCACTTT.

CDR3 sequence: CASSPRLAQETQYF. The DNA of the CDR3 is TGCGCCAGCAGCCCCCGACTAGCCCAAGAGACCCAGTACTTC. This chain links TRBV4-1 with TRBJ2-5, with 7 positions matching TRBD2. V shed 4 bases and J 1 base; nucleotides not matched to a gene: 3. The CDR3 sequence is 14 residues long. Per the germline V gene, CDR1 is MGHRA and CDR2 is YSYEKL.

Here the CDR3 reads CASSQDSLAGPYEQYF. For the CDR3, the DNA is TGTGCCAGCAGCCAAGATAGTCTAGCGGGGCCTTACGAGCAGTACTTC. V is TRBV4-2 and J is TRBJ2-7, with TRBD2 identical over 9 bases. This CDR3 is 16 amino acids long. Germline-derived CDR1 and CDR2 are LGHNA and YNFKEQ. The V and J ends lost 0 bases and 4 bases, in that order; junction bases with no gene match: 7.

The chain employs TRBV12-3 or TRBV12-4 and TRBJ1-2; 7 positions match TRBD1. V was clipped by 5 bases and J by 7 bases; unmatched bases: 4. This CDR3 spans 12 amino acids. Written as DNA, the CDR3 is TGTGCCAGCAGTCCGGGACAGCCTGGCTACACCTTC. This encodes CASSPGQPGYTF.

The gene calls are TRBV11-1 and TRBJ1-1, with TRBD1 identical over 8 bases. There are 14 residues in the CDR3. Germline CDR1 is SGHAT and CDR2 is FQDESV (reference sequence). Unmatched junction bases numbered 14, after V lost 5 bases and J lost 12 bases. As DNA, the CDR3 is TGTGCCAGCAGCCCGACGGGACAGGCCCTTCGAACTTTCTTT. It yields the protein CASSPTGQALRTFF.

V is TRBV6-5 and J is TRBJ2-7; 7 bases match TRBD1. With 10 bases clipped from V and 7 bases from J, the junction kept 13 bases outside the gene matches. Germline CDR1 MNHEY, CDR2 SVGAGI. The length of the CDR3 is 13 residues. The CDR3 protein is CATWDSRGKEQYF. DNA for the CDR3: TGTGCCACATGGGACAGCCGGGGTAAAGAGCAGTACTTC.

Here the CDR3 reads CASSSPAGGISYNEQFF. The CDR3 bases are TGCGCCAGCAGCTCCCCAGCGGGAGGGATATCCTACAATGAGCAGTTCTTC. The chain has TRBV5-1 and TRBJ2-1, with 10 positions matching TRBD2. There are 17 residues in the CDR3. V trimming: 3 bases; J trimming: 1 base; junction bases outside the gene matches: 7. Per the germline V gene, CDR1 is SGHRS and CDR2 is YFSETQ. Using reference TRBV5-1 and TRBJ2-1 for the parts outside the CDR3, the full variable domain is KAGVTQTPRYLIKTRGQQVTLSCSPISGHRSVSWYQQTPGQGLQFLFEYFSETQRNKGNFPGRFSGRQFSNSRSEMNVSTLELGDSALYLCASSSPAGGISYNEQFFGPGTRLTVL.

CDR3 bases: TGTGCCAGCTCGCGGCAGAGCTACGAGCAGTACTTC. Residues: CASSRQSYEQYF. The chain carries TRBV2 and TRBJ2-7; D ambiguous. V was trimmed by 8 bases and J by 3 bases, leaving 11 bases between them. CDR3 length equals 12 residues. The germline V gene has CDR1 SNHLY and CDR2 FYNNEI.

The chain links TRBV6-4 to TRBJ1-6, with no clear D. V lost 6 bases and J lost 7, with 13 bases in between. CDR3 length equals 14 residues. CDR1 and CDR2 from the germline V gene are MRHNA and SNTAGT. CDR3: CASRGGAENSPLHF. CDR3 nucleotides: TGTGCCAGCAGGGGAGGTGCGGAGAATTCACCCCTCCACTTT.

The rearrangement links TRBV28 to TRBJ1-1; D is possibly TRBD1 (5 bases). This CDR3 comprises 15 residues. The V gene lost 3 bases and the J gene lost 0 bases, with 11 bases spanning the gap. Per germline, CDR1 MDHEN and CDR2 SYDVKM. The CDR3 reads CASSLIGALNTEAFF. The CDR3 nucleotides are TGTGCCAGCAGTTTGATAGGGGCTCTGAACACTGAAGCTTTCTTT.

This chain links TRBV12-1 with TRBJ1-1. TRBV12-1 is described as a pseudogene. The CDR3 extends over 14 amino acids. Written as DNA, the CDR3 is TGTGCCAGCAGCTTTGATATCGATAACACTGAAGCTTTCTTT. It encodes CASSFDIDNTEAFF.

The chain has TRBV6-5 and TRBJ1-5; 7 bases match TRBD1. After removal of 6 bases from V and 7 bases from J, the junction contained 12 bases not matched to a gene. In germline, CDR1 is MNHEY, CDR2 SVGAGI. The CDR3 length is 15 residues. CDR3 nucleotides: TGTGCCAGCAGCTCTTTCGGGACAGATCGACAGCCCCAGCATTTT. This codes for CASSSFGTDRQPQHF.

The chain carries TRBV4-1 and TRBJ2-7; 7 bases fit TRBD2. J lost 3 bases, V lost 1 base, and 9 bases had no gene match. This CDR3 has 16 amino acids. Germline V lookup: CDR1 MGHRA, CDR2 YSYEKL. CDR3 DNA sequence: TGCGCCAGCAGCCAAGCCTTTGGACTAGTCGGCTACGAGCAGTACTTC. It translates to CASSQAFGLVGYEQYF.

The gene calls are TRBV19 and TRBJ2-7; 8 bases are a match to TRBD2. With 4 bases clipped from V and 2 bases from J, the junction kept 4 bases outside the gene matches. The CDR3 totals 14 residues. CDR1 and CDR2 (germline): LNHDA, SQIVND (reference sequence). The CDR3: CASSTVAGTYEQYF. In nucleotides, the CDR3 is TGTGCCAGTAGTACGGTAGCGGGGACCTACGAGCAGTACTTC.

The chain is built from TRBV11-2 and TRBJ2-7, with D possibly matching TRBD1 (7 bases). This CDR3 contains 16 residues. Trimming took 5 bases from V and 6 from J, leaving 23 bases between them. The germline V gene has CDR1 SGHAT and CDR2 FQNNGV. DNA for the CDR3: TGTGCCAGCAGCAAAACCCTAACCCTCCAGGGGGGCGAGCAGTACTTC. Amino acids: CASSKTLTLQGGEQYF.

The chain is built from TRBV5-4 and TRBJ2-5; D is ambiguous. Germline CDR1 is SGHNT and CDR2 is YYREEE (reference sequence). V was trimmed by 1 base and J by 1 base, leaving 8 bases between them. This CDR3 comprises 14 residues. The CDR3, as DNA: TGTGCCAGCAGCTTGAGGCTTAGCCAAGAGACCCAGTACTTC. Translating gives CASSLRLSQETQYF.

With respect to this clone: Other DNA sequences within the sample encode an identical CDR3. This chain links TRBV7-2 with TRBJ2-5; D uncertain. V was clipped by 5 bases and J by 1 base, with 11 bases between them. Germline V gene lookup returns CDR1 SGHTA and CDR2 FQGNSA. This CDR3 comprises 14 residues. The CDR3 bases are TGTGCCAGCAGCCCTGGGCCGAGCCAAGAGACCCAGTACTTC. It codes for CASSPGPSQETQYF.

This chain uses TRBV5-4 with TRBJ2-3; the match to TRBD2 covers 13 bases. Germline CDR1 reads SGHNT; CDR2 reads YYREEE (reference sequence). The trim removed 2 bases at V and 5 bases at J, leaving 5 bases unmatched. This CDR3 is 16 amino acids long. The CDR3 region is CASSFLGLAGEDTQYF. The CDR3, as DNA: TGTGCCAGCAGCTTCTTAGGACTAGCGGGGGAAGATACGCAGTATTTT.